This TCR beta chain was observed in a study of long-term antiretroviral therapy in people with HIV. General study findings and limits: ART adherence was not documented, and neither viral resistance nor therapy changes had any data.

This clone occurred a few times. Its antigen remains unidentified. immunoSEQ v3.0 was run at survey level. Profiled with immunoSEQ multiplex PCR; TCRdb holds only in-frame clones, not every one. The table has fewer than 30,000 clones, 70% to 90% seen once. Sequencing used unsorted PBMCs, obtained more than 4.3 years after starting antiretroviral therapy. The TCR originated in a man aged 25-40 years with HIV.

CDR3 in amino acids: CASSIALGPSYEQYF. CDR3 DNA sequence: TGTGCCAGTAGTATAGCTCTGGGTCCTTCCTACGAGCAGTACTTC. The V gene is TRBV19, the J gene TRBJ2-7; no clear D gene. The CDR3 runs to 15 residues. Germline CDR1 reads LNHDA; CDR2 reads SQIVND (reference sequence). V was cut by 1 base and J by 1 base, with 11 bases left in between.